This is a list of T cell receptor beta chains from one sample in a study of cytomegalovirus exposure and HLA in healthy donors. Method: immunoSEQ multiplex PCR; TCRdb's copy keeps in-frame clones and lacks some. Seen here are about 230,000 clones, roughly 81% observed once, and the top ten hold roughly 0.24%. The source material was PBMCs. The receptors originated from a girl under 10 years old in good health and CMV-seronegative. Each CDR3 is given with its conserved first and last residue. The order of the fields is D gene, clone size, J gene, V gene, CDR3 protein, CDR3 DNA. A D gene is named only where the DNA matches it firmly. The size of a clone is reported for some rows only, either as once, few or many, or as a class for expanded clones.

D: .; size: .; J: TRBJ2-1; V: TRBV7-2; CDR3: CASSFGQSGSEQFF; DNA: TGTGCCAGCAGCTTCGGTCAAAGCGGCAGTGAGCAGTTCTTC
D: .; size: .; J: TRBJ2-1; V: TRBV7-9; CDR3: CASPGKGSGEQFF; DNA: TGTGCCAGCCCCGGAAAGGGGTCGGGTGAGCAGTTCTTC
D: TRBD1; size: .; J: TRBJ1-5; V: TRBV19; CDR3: CASSTTGSNQPQHF; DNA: TGTGCCAGTAGTACGACAGGGAGCAATCAGCCCCAGCATTTT
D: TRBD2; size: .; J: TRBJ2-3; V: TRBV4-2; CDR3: CASSQKGRLAGITDTQYF; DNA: TGTGCCAGCAGCCAAAAGGGCAGGCTAGCGGGGATCACAGATACGCAGTATTTT
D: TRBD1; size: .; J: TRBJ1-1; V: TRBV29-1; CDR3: CSVDGTGAEAFF; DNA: TGCAGCGTTGATGGGACAGGGGCTGAAGCTTTCTTT
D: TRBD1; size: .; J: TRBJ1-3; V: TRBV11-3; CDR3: CASGSGGGNTIYF; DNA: TGTGCCAGCGGATCAGGGGGTGGAAACACCATATATTTT
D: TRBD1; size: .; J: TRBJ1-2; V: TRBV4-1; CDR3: CASSQEGTVTYGYTF; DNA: TGCGCCAGCAGCCAAGAGGGGACAGTTACCTATGGCTACACCTTC
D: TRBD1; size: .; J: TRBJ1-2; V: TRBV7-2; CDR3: CASSLSTGLNYGYTF; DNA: TGTGCCAGCAGCTTATCGACAGGGCTTAACTATGGCTACACCTTC
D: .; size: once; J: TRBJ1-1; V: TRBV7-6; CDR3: CASSSDLWNTEAFF; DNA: TGTGCCAGCAGCTCCGATCTATGGAACACTGAAGCTTTCTTT
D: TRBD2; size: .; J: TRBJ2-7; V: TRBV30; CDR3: CACGPGLGYEQYF; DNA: TGTGCCTGCGGGCCGGGACTAGGCTACGAGCAGTACTTC
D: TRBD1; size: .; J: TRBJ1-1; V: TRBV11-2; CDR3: CASSLGGTGFNREAFF; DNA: TGTGCCAGCAGCTTAGGAGGGACAGGGTTTAATCGGGAAGCTTTCTTT
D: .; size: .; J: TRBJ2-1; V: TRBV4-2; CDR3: CASSQDRRESLNEQFF; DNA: TGTGCCAGCAGCCAAGATAGACGGGAGAGTCTCAATGAGCAGTTCTTC
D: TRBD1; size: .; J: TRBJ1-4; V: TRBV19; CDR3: CASSTPGTGSEKLFF; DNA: TGTGCCAGTAGTACCCCCGGGACAGGGAGTGAAAAACTGTTTTTT
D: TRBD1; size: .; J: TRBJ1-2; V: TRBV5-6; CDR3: CASSSTSQGLIYGYTF; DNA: TGTGCCAGCAGCTCGACGTCACAGGGGTTGATTTATGGCTACACCTTC
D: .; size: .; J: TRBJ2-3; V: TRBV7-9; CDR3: CASSTPLAPDTQYF; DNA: TGTGCCAGCAGCACCCCACTAGCCCCAGATACGCAGTATTTT
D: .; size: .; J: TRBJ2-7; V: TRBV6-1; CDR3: CASSESLGLAIREQYF; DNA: TGTGCCAGCAGTGAATCGCTTGGGCTAGCCATCCGCGAGCAGTACTTC
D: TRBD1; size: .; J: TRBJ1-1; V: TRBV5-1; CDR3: CASSVAPGTEMNTEAFF; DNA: TGCGCCAGCAGCGTGGCTCCCGGGACAGAGATGAACACTGAAGCTTTCTTT
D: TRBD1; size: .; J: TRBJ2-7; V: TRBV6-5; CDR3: CASSYAGTATYEQYF; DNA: TGTGCCAGCAGTTACGCCGGGACAGCTACCTACGAGCAGTACTTC
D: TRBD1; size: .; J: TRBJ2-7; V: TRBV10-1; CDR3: CASSASGTGSDEQYF; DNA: TGCGCCAGCAGTGCCTCCGGGACAGGCAGCGACGAGCAGTACTTC
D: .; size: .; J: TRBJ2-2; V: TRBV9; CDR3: CASSGTPNTGELFF; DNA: TGTGCCAGCAGCGGGACACCGAACACCGGGGAGCTGTTTTTT
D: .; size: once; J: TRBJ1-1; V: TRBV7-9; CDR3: CATQTGGGNTEAFF; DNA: TGTGCCACCCAAACCGGCGGGGGGAACACTGAAGCTTTCTTT
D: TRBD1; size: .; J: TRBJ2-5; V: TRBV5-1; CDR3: CASSLGRTGVETQYF; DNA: TGCGCCAGCAGCTTGGGTAGGACAGGGGTCGAGACCCAGTACTTC